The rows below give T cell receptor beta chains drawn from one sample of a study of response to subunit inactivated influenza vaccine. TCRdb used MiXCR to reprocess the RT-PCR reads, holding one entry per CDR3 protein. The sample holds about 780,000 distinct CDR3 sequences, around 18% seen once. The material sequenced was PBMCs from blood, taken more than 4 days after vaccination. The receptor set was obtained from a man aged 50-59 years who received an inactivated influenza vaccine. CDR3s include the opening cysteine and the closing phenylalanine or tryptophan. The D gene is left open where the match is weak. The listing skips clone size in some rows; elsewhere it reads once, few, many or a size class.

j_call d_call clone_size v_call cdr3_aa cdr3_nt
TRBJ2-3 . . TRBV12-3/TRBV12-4 CASSLREKTDTQYF TGTGCCAGCAGCCTCCGGGAGAAAACAGATACGCAGTATTTT
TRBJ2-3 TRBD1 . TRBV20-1 CSAMTGGDGTDTQYF TGCAGTGCTATGACAGGGGGCGATGGTACAGATACGCAGTATTTT
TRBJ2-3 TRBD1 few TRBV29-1 CSVEARDRGTDTQYF TGCAGCGTTGAAGCCCGGGACAGGGGGACAGATACGCAGTATTTT
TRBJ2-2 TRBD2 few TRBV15 CATSREPPSGAYTGELFF TGTGCCACCAGCAGAGAACCCCCTAGCGGGGCGTACACCGGGGAGCTGTTTTTT
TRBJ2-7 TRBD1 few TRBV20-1 CSASPTGQTYEQYF TGCAGTGCGAGCCCCACGGGACAGACCTACGAGCAGTACTTC
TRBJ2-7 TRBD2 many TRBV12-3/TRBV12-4 CASSLEPGLAVSYEQYF TGTGCCAGCAGTCTTGAACCGGGACTAGCGGTCTCCTACGAGCAGTACTTC
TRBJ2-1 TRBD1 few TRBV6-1 CASTLGQGIVEQFF TGTGCCAGCACCTTGGGACAGGGGATCGTTGAGCAGTTCTTC
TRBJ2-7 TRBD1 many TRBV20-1 CSARDRDSRYEQYF TGCAGTGCTAGGGACCGGGACAGCCGGTACGAGCAGTACTTC
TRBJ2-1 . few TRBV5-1 CASSQGRSRGNEQFF TGCGCCAGCAGTCAAGGACGGTCAAGAGGGAATGAGCAGTTCTTC
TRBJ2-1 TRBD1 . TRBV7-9 CASSLRDRGNEQFF TGTGCCAGCAGCTTACGGGACAGGGGCAATGAGCAGTTCTTC
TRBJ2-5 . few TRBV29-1 CSVVFGFRETQYF TGCAGCGTTGTTTTCGGGTTCCGAGAGACCCAGTACTTC
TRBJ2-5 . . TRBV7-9 CASSLMSGKETQYF TGTGCCAGCAGCTTAATGTCAGGGAAGGAGACCCAGTACTTC
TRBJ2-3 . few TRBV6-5 CASSYEGWDTQYF TGTGCCAGCAGTTACGAGGGTTGGGATACGCAGTATTTT
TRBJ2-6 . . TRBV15 CATSGLPRRTGANVLTF TGTGCCACCAGCGGCCTCCCAAGAAGAACAGGGGCCAACGTCCTGACTTTC
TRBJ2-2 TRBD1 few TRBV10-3 CAISAVSDRDTGELFF TGTGCCATCAGTGCCGTGTCGGACAGGGACACCGGGGAGCTGTTTTTT
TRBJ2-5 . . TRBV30 CAWSVEVQETQYF TGTGCCTGGAGTGTGGAGGTCCAAGAGACCCAGTACTTC
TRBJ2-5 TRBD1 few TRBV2 CASFPGTGSRETQYF TGTGCCAGCTTCCCCGGGACAGGGAGTAGAGAGACCCAGTACTTC
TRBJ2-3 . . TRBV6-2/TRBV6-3 CASSSRERSVYF TGTGCCAGCAGTTCCCGAGAGCGTTCGGTGTATTTT
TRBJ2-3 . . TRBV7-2 CASSFGVTARTDTQYF TGTGCCAGCAGCTTCGGGGTGACAGCTCGCACAGATACGCAGTATTTT
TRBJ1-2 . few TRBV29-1 CSVEPVPGLGNYGYTF TGCAGCGTTGAGCCCGTCCCGGGGTTGGGTAACTATGGCTACACCTTC
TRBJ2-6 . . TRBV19 CASSIEGSGANVLTF TGTGCCAGTAGTATTGAGGGATCTGGGGCCAACGTCCTGACTTTC
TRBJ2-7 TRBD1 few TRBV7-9 CASSLVGTALPYEQYF TGTGCCAGCAGCTTAGTTGGGACAGCGCTCCCCTACGAGCAGTACTTC
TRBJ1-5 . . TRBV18 CASSPGQIQPQHF TGTGCCAGCTCACCAGGCCAGATTCAGCCCCAGCATTTT
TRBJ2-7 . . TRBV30 CAYMRGQYEQYF TGTGCCTACATGAGGGGTCAGTACGAGCAGTACTTC
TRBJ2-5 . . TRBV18 CASSPPEGVRETQYF TGTGCCAGCTCACCTCCCGAGGGGGTCAGGGAGACCCAGTACTTC
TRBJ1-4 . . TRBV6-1 CASSPAGVGEKLFF TGTGCCAGCAGTCCGGCAGGGGTAGGGGAAAAACTGTTTTTT
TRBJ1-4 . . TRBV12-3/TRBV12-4 CASSSIQGRGEKLFF TGTGCCAGCAGTAGCATACAGGGACGCGGGGAAAAACTGTTTTTT
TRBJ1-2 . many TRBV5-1 CASTEQGADGYTF TGCGCCAGCACTGAACAGGGAGCGGATGGCTACACCTTC
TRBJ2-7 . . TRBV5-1 CASSLAQGGPYEQYF TGCGCCAGCAGCTTGGCTCAGGGAGGACCCTACGAGCAGTACTTC
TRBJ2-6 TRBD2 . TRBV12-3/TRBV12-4 CASSLKSGTRVFPGANVLTF TGTGCCAGCAGTTTAAAATCGGGGACTAGGGTCTTTCCTGGGGCCAACGTCCTGACTTTC
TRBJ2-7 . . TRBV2 CASSPRDFTYEQYF TGTGCCAGCAGCCCCCGGGACTTTACCTACGAGCAGTACTTC